Detailed here is one T cell receptor (beta chain). This record belongs to a study of neoadjuvant anti-PD-1 for oral cavity cancer. Study-wide context: Most patients had three to four biweekly doses of 3 mg/kg nivolumab before resection. Patients without progression received a fourth nivolumab dose around day 43, then surgical resection on days 50-56.

Between the trimmed V and J ends, which lost 5 bases and 0 bases, there was a span of 17 bases. This CDR3 has 17 amino acids. Germline V gene sequence: CDR1 MDHEN, CDR2 SYDVKM. Sequenced by immunoSEQ multiplex PCR; TCRdb stores in-frame clones only, minus some. The profile shows roughly 10,000 clones, around two thirds of them singletons. Time point reported: after neoadjuvant nivolumab, at surgical resection. The sample in question was tumor tissue, obtained after nivolumab (anti-PD-1) treatment. The chain has TRBV28 and TRBJ1-5, with TRBD1 as a possible D gene (6 bases). The receptor was isolated from a person aged 40-85 years with oral cavity squamous cell carcinoma. The CDR3 protein is CASSGPRQASSNQPQHF. DNA for the CDR3: TGTGCCAGCAGTGGACCTAGACAGGCGAGTAGCAATCAGCCCCAGCATTTT.